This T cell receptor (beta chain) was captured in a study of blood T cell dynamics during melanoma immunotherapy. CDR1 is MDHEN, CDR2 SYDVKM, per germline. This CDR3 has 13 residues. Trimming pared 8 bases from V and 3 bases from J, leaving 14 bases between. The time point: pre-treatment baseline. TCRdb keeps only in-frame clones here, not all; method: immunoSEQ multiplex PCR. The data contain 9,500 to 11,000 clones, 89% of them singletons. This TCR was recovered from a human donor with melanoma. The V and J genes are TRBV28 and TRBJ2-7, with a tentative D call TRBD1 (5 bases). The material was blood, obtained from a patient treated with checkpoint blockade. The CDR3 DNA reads TGTGCCAGCCGACAGCCCGGTATCTACGAGCAGTACTTC. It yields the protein CASRQPGIYEQYF. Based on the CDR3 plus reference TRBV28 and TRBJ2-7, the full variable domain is DVKVTQSSRYLVKRTGEKVFLECVQDMDHENMFWYRQDPGLGLRLIYFSYDVKMKEKGDIPEGYSVSREKKERFSLILESASTNQTSMYLCASRQPGIYEQYFGPGTRLTVT.